Below, 19 T cell receptor beta chains from the same sample are listed, as sequenced in a study of cytomegalovirus exposure and HLA in healthy donors. Researchers ran the PCR with 60 Vbeta and 13 Jbeta primers. Sequencing used immunoSEQ multiplex PCR; TCRdb keeps in-frame clones, though not all of them. The sample includes 80,000 or so clones. The sequenced sample was PBMCs. The origin of the receptors is a man aged 50 to 59 in good health and CMV-seropositive.

The V call is TRBV5-1, the J call TRBJ1-3, with 8 bases matching TRBD1. Germline CDR1 SGHRS, CDR2 YFSETQ. The ends lost 4 bases at V and 0 bases at J; junction bases unmatched: 6. The CDR3 totals 16 residues. CDR3 coding DNA: TGCGCCAGCAGCCTATCCAGGGGGCCCTCTGGAAACACCATATATTTT. It encodes CASSLSRGPSGNTIYF.

The CDR3 DNA follows: TGCAGCGTCCGACAGGGAAGGAATTCACCCCTCCACTTT. Its translation is CSVRQGRNSPLHF. V and J are TRBV29-1 and TRBJ1-6; TRBD1 aligns across 7 bases. The J segment lost 7 bases and the V segment lost 6 bases, leaving 6 bases of the junction unmatched. This CDR3 spans 13 amino acids. From germline, CDR1 is SQVTM and CDR2 ANQGSEA.

This chain joins TRBV30 and TRBJ1-1, with D unclear. Trimming stripped 4 bases from V and 1 base from J, with 10 bases between. CDR1 is GTSNPN and CDR2 is SVGIG in the germline V gene (reference sequence). There are 13 residues in the CDR3. CDR3 protein: CAWKAVSNTEAFF. In nucleotides, the CDR3 is TGTGCCTGGAAGGCGGTGTCGAACACTGAAGCTTTCTTT.

This rearrangement joins TRBV6-5 to TRBJ2-7, with TRBD1 as a possible D gene (6 bases). CDR1 is MNHEY, CDR2 SVGAGI, per germline. This CDR3 is 13 amino acids long. Trimming took 5 bases from V and 3 from J, leaving 11 bases between them. DNA for the CDR3: TGTGCCAGCAGTCCGACAGGAGGCTACGAGCAGTACGTC. As protein: CASSPTGGYEQYV.

The chain employs TRBV6-1 and TRBJ1-1, with a possible D match to TRBD1 (5 bases). V shed 0 bases and J shed 4 bases, with 15 bases lying between them. Germline V gene data show CDR1 as MNHNS and CDR2 as SASEGT. The CDR3 length is 16 residues. In DNA form, the CDR3 reads TGTGCCAGCAGTGAAGCCTCCGATAACGGGGGCACTGAAGCTTTCTTT. Translating it yields CASSEASDNGGTEAFF.

The chain employs TRBV7-8 and TRBJ1-3, with TRBD1 identical over 9 bases. Trimming cost V 4 bases and J 6 bases; bases outside gene matches: 7. The CDR3 is 15 amino acids. Germline CDR1 SGHVS, CDR2 FQNEAQ. The chain's CDR3 is CASSSGTGFENTIYF. The CDR3 DNA reads as TGTGCCAGCAGCTCCGGGACAGGGTTTGAAAACACCATATATTTT.

The chain employs TRBV9 and TRBJ1-2; possible D gene TRBD1, 6 bases. The CDR3 totals 17 residues. Trimming shortened V by 0 bases and J by 0 bases, and 15 bases separated the two germline ends. In germline, CDR1 is SGDLS, CDR2 YYNGEE. The CDR3: CASSVGDTAFSNYGYTF. In DNA, the CDR3 is TGTGCCAGCAGCGTAGGGGACACCGCGTTTTCTAACTATGGCTACACCTTC. The entire variable domain, with the rest obtained from reference TRBV9 and TRBJ1-2, is as follows: DSGVTQTPKHLITATGQRVTLRCSPRSGDLSVYWYQQSLDQGLQFLIQYYNGEERAKGNILERFSAQQFPDLHSELNLSSLELGDSALYFCASSVGDTAFSNYGYTFGSGTRLTVV.

The J gene is TRBJ2-5, the V gene TRBV6-1; TRBD1 agrees at 12 bases. This CDR3 is built from 17 residues. CDR1 and CDR2 (germline): MNHNS, SASEGT. Unmatched junction bases numbered 8, after V lost 1 base and J lost 5 bases. Here the CDR3 DNA reads TGTGCCAGCAGTGAAGTGGGCGGGACAGGGGGCATGGAGACCCAGTACTTC. Its protein product is CASSEVGGTGGMETQYF.

This chain connects TRBV4-1 to TRBJ2-1, with 8 bases identical to TRBD2. V dropped 4 bases and J dropped 6; count of bases not matched to a gene: 14. The CDR3 extends over 17 amino acids. From germline, CDR1 is MGHRA and CDR2 YSYEKL. The chain's CDR3 is CASSPYEPGGHLNEQFF. The CDR3 DNA follows: TGCGCCAGCAGCCCCTATGAACCGGGGGGGCACCTCAATGAGCAGTTCTTC.

The chain recombines TRBV7-9 with TRBJ2-7; 8 bases fit TRBD2. The CDR3 loop spans 14 amino acids. In germline, CDR1 is SEHNR, CDR2 FQNEAQ (reference sequence). The V segment lost 7 bases and the J segment 2 bases; nucleotides outside the gene matches: 7. CDR3 nucleotide sequence: TGTGCCAGCACCACCCCTAGCGGGCCCTACGAGCAGTACTTC. This gives the protein CASTTPSGPYEQYF. The whole variable domain, filled in from reference TRBV7-9 and TRBJ2-7, reads DTGVSQNPRHKITKRGQNVTFRCDPISEHNRLYWYRQTLGQGPEFLTYFQNEAQLEKSRLLSDRFSAERPKGSFSTLEIQRTEQGDSAMYLCASTTPSGPYEQYFGPGTRLTVT.

This sequence joins TRBV4-2 and TRBJ1-1; D unclear. The CDR3 loop spans 15 amino acids. V was trimmed by 0 bases and J by 3 bases, leaving 11 bases between them. Germline V gene sequence: CDR1 LGHNA, CDR2 YNFKEQ. Written as DNA, the CDR3 is TGTGCCAGCAGCCAAGACGGAAGACTGGACACTGAAGCTTTCTTT. It yields the protein CASSQDGRLDTEAFF.

The rearrangement joins TRBV10-3 to TRBJ1-2; 7 nucleotides agree with TRBD1. The CDR3 covers 13 residues. From germline, CDR1 is ENHRY and CDR2 SYGVKD. Trimming took 4 bases from V and 8 from J; bases not matched to a gene: 7. The DNA of the CDR3 is TGTGCCATCAGTGGACAGGGACTAGGGGGCTACACCTTC. Its translation is CAISGQGLGGYTF.

This chain connects TRBV30 to TRBJ1-3; TRBD1 is a possible D gene (6 bases). CDR3 length: 13 amino acids. The V end lost 4 bases, the J end lost 4 bases, and 11 bases lay between the germline ends. The germline gives CDR1 GTSNPN, CDR2 SVGIG (reference sequence). CDR3: CAWNSGDGNTIYF. The CDR3 DNA reads as TGTGCCTGGAATTCAGGGGACGGAAACACCATATATTTT. Full variable domain (rest looked up from reference TRBV30 and TRBJ1-3): SQTIHQWPATLVQPVGSPLSLECTVEGTSNPNLYWYRQAAGRGLQLLFYSVGIGQISSEVPQNLSASRPQDRQFILSSKKLLLSDSGFYLCAWNSGDGNTIYFGEGSWLTVV.

The chain combines TRBV5-1 with TRBJ1-3; D is undetermined. V was trimmed by 0 bases and J by 4 bases, leaving 8 bases between them. CDR1 SGHRS and CDR2 YFSETQ come from the germline V gene. The CDR3 loop spans 14 amino acids. Written as DNA, the CDR3 is TGCGCCAGCAGCTTGGGAGGGCGCGGAAACACCATATATTTT. Amino acids: CASSLGGRGNTIYF.

The V call is TRBV6-5, the J call TRBJ2-4; 10 nucleotides align to TRBD1. The CDR3 runs 15 residues. With V trimmed by 6 bases and J by 3 bases, 5 bases remained unmatched. From germline, CDR1 is MNHEY and CDR2 SVGAGI. CDR3: CASRETGGVKNIQYF. Here the CDR3 DNA reads TGTGCCAGCAGGGAGACAGGGGGCGTCAAAAACATTCAGTACTTC.

CDR3: CAGGQPIDNEQFF. In nucleotides, the CDR3 is TGTGCCGGGGGACAGCCTATAGACAATGAGCAGTTCTTC. The gene calls are TRBV30 and TRBJ2-1; 7 positions agree with TRBD1. This CDR3 is built from 13 residues. With 8 bases clipped from V and 5 bases from J, the junction kept 9 bases outside the gene matches. Germline CDR1 GTSNPN, CDR2 SVGIG (reference sequence).

A remark on this clone: Other DNA sequences in the same sample also yield this CDR3. This chain joins TRBV19 and TRBJ2-3, with 7 bases lining up with TRBD2. CDR1 and CDR2 from the germline V gene are LNHDA and SQIVND (reference sequence). The CDR3 extends over 18 amino acids. The DNA of the CDR3 is TGTGATCCCAGCAAGTTGGAGGGTCTAGCGGTTAGCACAGATACGCAGTATTTT. Translating gives CDPSKLEGLAVSTDTQYF.

The J gene is TRBJ2-7, the V gene TRBV15; 9 bases fit TRBD1. The CDR3 loop spans 16 amino acids. J lost 6 bases, V lost 0 bases, and 9 bases had no gene match. In germline, CDR1 is LNHNV, CDR2 YYDKDF (reference sequence). CDR3 in DNA: TGTGCCACCAGCAGAGATTGGGACAGGGTGGGGGGCGAGCAGTACGTC. Translated, it gives CATSRDWDRVGGEQYV.

The chain is built from TRBV6-1 and TRBJ1-2, with a weak D call TRBD1 (6 bases). The CDR3 is made up of 14 amino acids. V shed 8 bases and J shed 4 bases, with 17 bases lying between them. Germline CDR1 reads MNHNS; CDR2 reads SASEGT. The CDR3 is CASGNGQSFYGYTF. In DNA form, the CDR3 reads TGTGCCAGCGGGAACGGACAGTCCTTCTATGGCTACACCTTC.